This paragraph covers one T cell receptor beta chain sequence. Its target is unknown. CDR1 SGDLS and CDR2 YYNGEE come from the germline V gene. The CDR3 has 15 residues. V trimming: 3 bases; J trimming: 4 bases; junction bases outside the gene matches: 9. This record comes from a study of T cell responses to AZD1222 COVID-19 vaccine. General observations from the study: Repertoire samples came only from after the peak T cell response. At baseline, seropositivity was found in only a handful of AZD1222 recipients.

Second-dose recipients at about 4 or about 12 weeks were treated as one pooled group. Clones were read by immunoSEQ multiplex PCR, and TCRdb kept only the in-frame ones, dropping some. The data show roughly 120,000 clones, with about 90% seen just once and roughly 4.3% held by the top ten. The clonotype was recovered from an adult who received the AZD1222 COVID-19 vaccine. The sequenced sample was peripheral blood, obtained 28 days after the second AZD1222 dose. This chain links TRBV9 with TRBJ1-1, with 7 bases lining up with TRBD1. In nucleotides, the CDR3 is TGTGCCAGCAGCGCGCGAACAGGGGTTCGCACTGAAGCTTTCTTT. It codes for CASSARTGVRTEAFF.